Each of the 8 T cell receptor beta chains below was sequenced from the same sample in a study of T-cell memory formation after mild COVID-19. TCRdb fed the 5' RACE reads into MiXCR, producing one record per CDR3 protein. Among hundreds of thousands of distinct CDR3 sequences listed, around a sixth were seen once. The specimen sequenced was PBMCs or a T cell subset sorted from them (not recorded which). The origin of the receptors is a young man who had mild COVID-19 (a few samples of this study predate the infection). Cell type and time point are not known.

This chain links TRBV4-3 with TRBJ1-2; D remains ambiguous. The germline V gene encodes CDR1 LGHNA and CDR2 YSLEER. The CDR3 sequence is 17 residues long. Trimming stripped 0 bases from V and 4 bases from J, with 18 bases between. This CDR3 is CASSQEFADRLSYGYTF. The CDR3 DNA reads as TGCGCCAGCAGCCAAGAATTTGCCGACCGCCTCAGCTATGGCTACACCTTC.

This clonotype was observed a handful of times. The gene calls are TRBV20-1 and TRBJ1-2; 8 nucleotides align to TRBD1. CDR1 and CDR2 (germline): DFQATT, SNEGSKA (reference sequence). J was trimmed by 11 bases and V by 4 bases; bases with no gene match: 6. The CDR3 covers 11 residues. CDR3 residues: CSATGQGPYTF. DNA for the CDR3: TGCAGTGCTACCGGACAGGGACCTTACACCTTC.

This clonotype was counted many times. The V call is TRBV4-1, the J call TRBJ1-1; D unclear. This CDR3 spans 13 amino acids. V lost 4 bases and J lost 4, with 10 bases in between. Germline CDR1 MGHRA, CDR2 YSYEKL. CDR3 nucleotides: TGCGCCAGCAGCCCCCGGGAGGTCACTGAAGCTTTCTTT. The encoded protein is CASSPREVTEAFF.

This clonotype was found a few times. This chain uses TRBV20-1 with TRBJ1-2, with 8 nucleotides matching TRBD1. Trimming took 6 bases from V and 4 from J; bases not matched to a gene: 1. The CDR3 extends over 11 amino acids. The germline V gene encodes CDR1 DFQATT and CDR2 SNEGSKA (reference sequence). As DNA, the CDR3 is TGCAGTGCGGGGACAGGCTATGGCTACACCTTC. Its translation is CSAGTGYGYTF.

V usage is TRBV5-1 and J usage is TRBJ2-1, with D tentatively TRBD1 or TRBD2 (6 bases each). The V and J ends lost 4 bases and 4 bases respectively, with 12 bases between them. Germline V lookup: CDR1 SGHRS, CDR2 YFSETQ. The CDR3 covers 14 residues. The CDR3 is CASSQGRGYNEQFF. For the CDR3, the DNA is TGCGCCAGCAGCCAGGGGCGGGGTTACAATGAGCAGTTCTTC. The variable domain in full, completed from reference TRBV5-1 and TRBJ2-1, reads KAGVTQTPRYLIKTRGQQVTLSCSPISGHRSVSWYQQTPGQGLQFLFEYFSETQRNKGNFPGRFSGRQFSNSRSEMNVSTLELGDSALYLCASSQGRGYNEQFFGPGTRLTVL.

This clonotype came up many times. This sequence joins TRBV7-9 and TRBJ2-1, with D tentatively TRBD1 (6 bases). This CDR3 has 14 amino acids. CDR1 is SEHNR and CDR2 is FQNEAQ in the germline V gene (reference sequence). Between the trimmed V and J ends, which lost 5 bases and 4 bases, there was a span of 12 bases. The CDR3 loop reads CASSPTTGYNEQFF. The CDR3 nucleotides are TGTGCCAGCAGCCCTACAACAGGGTACAATGAGCAGTTCTTC.

This rearrangement joins TRBV18 to TRBJ1-2; D remains unclear. CDR3 length equals 15 residues. V was pared by 0 bases and J by 2 bases, with 10 bases between. CDR1 is KGHSH and CDR2 is LQKENI in the germline V gene. The CDR3 here is CASSPPGRPNYGYTF. CDR3 in DNA: TGTGCCAGCTCACCACCGGGGAGGCCGAACTATGGCTACACCTTC.

The J gene is TRBJ2-5, the V gene TRBV12-3 or TRBV12-4; 10 nucleotides line up with TRBD2. The CDR3 sequence is 16 residues long. V lost 7 bases and J lost 4; bases outside the gene matches: 12. DNA for the CDR3: TGTGCCAGCACCTCCCCCCCAGCGGGGGGGCTAGAGACCCAGTACTTC. Protein product: CASTSPPAGGLETQYF.